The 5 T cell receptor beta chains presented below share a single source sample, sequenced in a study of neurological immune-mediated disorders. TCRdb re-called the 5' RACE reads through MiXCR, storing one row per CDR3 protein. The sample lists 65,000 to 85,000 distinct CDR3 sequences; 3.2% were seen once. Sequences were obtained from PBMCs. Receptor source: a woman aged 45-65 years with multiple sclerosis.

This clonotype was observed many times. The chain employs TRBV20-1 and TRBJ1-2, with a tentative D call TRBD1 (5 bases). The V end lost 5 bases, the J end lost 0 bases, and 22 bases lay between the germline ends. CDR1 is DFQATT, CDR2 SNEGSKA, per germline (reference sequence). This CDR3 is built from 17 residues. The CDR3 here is CSASGSRRMATNYGYTF. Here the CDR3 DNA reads TGCAGTGCTTCAGGGAGCCGCCGGATGGCCACTAACTATGGCTACACCTTC.

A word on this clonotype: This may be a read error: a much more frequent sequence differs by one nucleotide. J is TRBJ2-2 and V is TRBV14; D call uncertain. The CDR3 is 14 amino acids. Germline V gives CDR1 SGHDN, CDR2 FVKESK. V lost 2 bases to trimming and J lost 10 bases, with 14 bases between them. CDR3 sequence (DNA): TGTGCCAGCAGCCAACCCCGACTGGCCGTGGAGCTGTTTTTT. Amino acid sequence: CASSQPRLAVELFF.

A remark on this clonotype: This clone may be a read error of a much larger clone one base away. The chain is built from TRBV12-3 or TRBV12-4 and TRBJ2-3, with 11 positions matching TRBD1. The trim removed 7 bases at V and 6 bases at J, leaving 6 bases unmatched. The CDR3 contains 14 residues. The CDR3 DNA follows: TGTGCCAGCATGCGGGACAGGGGGGCGGATACGCAGTATTTT. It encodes CASMRDRGADTQYF.

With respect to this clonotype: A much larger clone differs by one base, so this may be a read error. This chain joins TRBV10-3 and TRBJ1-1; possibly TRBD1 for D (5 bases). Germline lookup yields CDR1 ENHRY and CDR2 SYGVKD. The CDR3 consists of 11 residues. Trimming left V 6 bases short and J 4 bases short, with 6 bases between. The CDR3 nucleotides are TGTGCCATCAGCCAGGGCACTGAAGCTTTCTTT. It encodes CAISQGTEAFF.

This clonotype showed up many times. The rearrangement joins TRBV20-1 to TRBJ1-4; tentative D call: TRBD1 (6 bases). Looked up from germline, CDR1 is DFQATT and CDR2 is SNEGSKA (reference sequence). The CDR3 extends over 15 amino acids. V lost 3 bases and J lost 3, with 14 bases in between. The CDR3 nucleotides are TGCAGTGCTAGCACGGCAGGGGCGCCTAATGAAAAACTGTTTTTT. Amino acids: CSASTAGAPNEKLFF.